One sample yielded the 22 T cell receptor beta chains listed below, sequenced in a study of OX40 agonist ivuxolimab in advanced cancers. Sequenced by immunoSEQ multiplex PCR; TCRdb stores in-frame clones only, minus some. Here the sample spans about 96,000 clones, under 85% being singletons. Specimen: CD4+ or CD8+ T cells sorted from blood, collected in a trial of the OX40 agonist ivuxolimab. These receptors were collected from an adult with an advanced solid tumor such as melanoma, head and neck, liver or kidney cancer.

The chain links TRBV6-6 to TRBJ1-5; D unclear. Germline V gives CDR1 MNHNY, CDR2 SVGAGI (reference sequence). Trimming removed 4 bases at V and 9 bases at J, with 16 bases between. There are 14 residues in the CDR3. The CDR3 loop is CASSWDNLRPPQHF. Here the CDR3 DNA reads TGTGCCAGCAGTTGGGATAACCTCCGTCCGCCCCAGCATTTT.

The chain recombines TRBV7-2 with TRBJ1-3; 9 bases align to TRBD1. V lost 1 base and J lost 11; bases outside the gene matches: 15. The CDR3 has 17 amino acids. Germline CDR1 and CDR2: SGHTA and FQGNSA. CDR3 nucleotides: TGTGCCAGCAGCTTAGAGGGTCTGAGGGACAGGGCTCTCTCCATATATTTT. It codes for CASSLEGLRDRALSIYF.

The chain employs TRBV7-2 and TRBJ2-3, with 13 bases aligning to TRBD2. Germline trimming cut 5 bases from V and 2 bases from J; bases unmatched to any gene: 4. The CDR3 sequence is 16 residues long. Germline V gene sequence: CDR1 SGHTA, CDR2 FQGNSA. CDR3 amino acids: CASSHGTSGATDTQYF. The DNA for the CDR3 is TGTGCCAGCAGCCACGGGACTAGCGGGGCCACAGATACGCAGTATTTT. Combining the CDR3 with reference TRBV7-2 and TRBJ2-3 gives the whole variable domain GAGVSQSPSNKVTEKGKDVELRCDPISGHTALYWYRQSLGQGLEFLIYFQGNSAPDKSGLPSDRFSAERTGGSVSTLTIQRTQQEDSAVYLCASSHGTSGATDTQYFGPGTRLTVL.

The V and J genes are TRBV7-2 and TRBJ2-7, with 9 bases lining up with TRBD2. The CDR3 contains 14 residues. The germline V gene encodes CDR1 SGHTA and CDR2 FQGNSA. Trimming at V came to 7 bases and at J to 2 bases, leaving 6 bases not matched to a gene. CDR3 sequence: CASTLSGSPYEQYF. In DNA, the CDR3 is TGTGCCAGCACCCTTAGCGGGAGCCCCTACGAGCAGTACTTC.

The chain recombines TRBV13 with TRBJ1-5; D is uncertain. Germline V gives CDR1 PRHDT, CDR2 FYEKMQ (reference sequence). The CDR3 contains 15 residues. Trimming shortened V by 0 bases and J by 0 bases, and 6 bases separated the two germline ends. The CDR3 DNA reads TGTGCCAGCAGCTTAGGGCAGAATAGCAATCAGCCCCAGCATTTT. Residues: CASSLGQNSNQPQHF. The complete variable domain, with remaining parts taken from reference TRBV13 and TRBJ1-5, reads AAGVIQSPRHLIKEKRETATLKCYPIPRHDTVYWYQQGPGQDPQFLISFYEKMQSDKGSIPDRFSAQQFSDYHSELNMSSLELGDSALYFCASSLGQNSNQPQHFGDGTRLSIL.

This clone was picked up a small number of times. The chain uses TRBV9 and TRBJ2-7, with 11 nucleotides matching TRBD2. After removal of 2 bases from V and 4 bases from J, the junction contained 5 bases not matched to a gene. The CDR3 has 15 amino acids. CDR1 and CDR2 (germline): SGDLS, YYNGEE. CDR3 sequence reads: CASSVSGTSGYEQYF. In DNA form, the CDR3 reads TGTGCCAGCAGCGTCTCGGGGACTAGCGGTTACGAGCAGTACTTC.

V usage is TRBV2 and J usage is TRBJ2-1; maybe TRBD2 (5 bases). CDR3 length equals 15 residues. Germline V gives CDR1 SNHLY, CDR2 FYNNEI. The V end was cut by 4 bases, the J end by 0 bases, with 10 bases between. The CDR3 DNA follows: TGTGCCAGCAGTGTCAGCGGAAGCTCCTACAATGAGCAGTTCTTC. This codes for CASSVSGSSYNEQFF.

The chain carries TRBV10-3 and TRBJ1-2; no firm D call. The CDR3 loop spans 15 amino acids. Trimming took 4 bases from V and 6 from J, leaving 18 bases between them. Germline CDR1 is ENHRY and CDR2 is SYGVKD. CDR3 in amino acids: CAISGADVRQNGYTF. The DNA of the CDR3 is TGTGCCATCAGTGGGGCGGACGTTCGGCAGAATGGCTACACCTTC.

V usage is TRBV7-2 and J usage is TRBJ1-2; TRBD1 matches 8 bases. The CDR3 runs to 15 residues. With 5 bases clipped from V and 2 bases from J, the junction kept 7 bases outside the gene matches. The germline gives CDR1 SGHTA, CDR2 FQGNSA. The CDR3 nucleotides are TGTGCCAGCAGCCCCTCTGCAGGGGGCAACTATGGCTACACCTTC. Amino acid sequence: CASSPSAGGNYGYTF.

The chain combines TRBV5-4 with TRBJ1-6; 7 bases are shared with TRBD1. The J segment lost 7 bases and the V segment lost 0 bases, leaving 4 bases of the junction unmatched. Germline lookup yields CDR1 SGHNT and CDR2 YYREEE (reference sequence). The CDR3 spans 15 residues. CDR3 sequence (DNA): TGTGCCAGCAGCTTGGACAGGGGCGGCAATTCACCCCTCCACTTT. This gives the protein CASSLDRGGNSPLHF. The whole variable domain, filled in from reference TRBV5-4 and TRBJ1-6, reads ETGVTQSPTHLIKTRGQQVTLRCSSQSGHNTVSWYQQALGQGPQFIFQYYREEENGRGNFPPRFSGLQFPNYSSELNVNALELDDSALYLCASSLDRGGNSPLHFGNGTRLTVT.

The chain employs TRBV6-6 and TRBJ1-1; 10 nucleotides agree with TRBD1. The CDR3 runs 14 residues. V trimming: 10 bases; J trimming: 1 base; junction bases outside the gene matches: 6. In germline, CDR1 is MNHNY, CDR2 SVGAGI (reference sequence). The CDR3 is CATSRDRGNTEAFF. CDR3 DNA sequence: TGTGCCACATCGAGGGACAGGGGGAACACTGAAGCTTTCTTT.

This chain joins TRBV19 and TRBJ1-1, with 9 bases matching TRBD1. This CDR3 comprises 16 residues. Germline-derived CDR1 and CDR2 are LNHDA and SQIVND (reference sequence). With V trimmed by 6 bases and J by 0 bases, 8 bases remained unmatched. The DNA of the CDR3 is TGTGCCAGTAGCCACGGGACAGGGTTTTTGAACACTGAAGCTTTCTTT. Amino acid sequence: CASSHGTGFLNTEAFF. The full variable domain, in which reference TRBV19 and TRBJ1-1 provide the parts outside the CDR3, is DGGITQSPKYLFRKEGQNVTLSCEQNLNHDAMYWYRQDPGQGLRLIYYSQIVNDFQKGDIAEGYSVSREKKESFPLTVTSAQKNPTAFYLCASSHGTGFLNTEAFFGQGTRLTVV.

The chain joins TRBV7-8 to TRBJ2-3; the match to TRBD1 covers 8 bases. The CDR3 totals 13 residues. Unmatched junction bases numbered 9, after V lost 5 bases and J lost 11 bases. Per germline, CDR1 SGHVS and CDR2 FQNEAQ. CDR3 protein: CASSPPDRAKQYF. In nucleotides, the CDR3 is TGTGCCAGCAGCCCACCGGACAGGGCTAAGCAGTATTTT.

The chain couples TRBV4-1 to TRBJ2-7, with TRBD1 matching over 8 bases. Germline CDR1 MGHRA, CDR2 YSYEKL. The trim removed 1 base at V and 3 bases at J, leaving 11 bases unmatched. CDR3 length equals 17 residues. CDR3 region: CASSQGSGQALNYEQYF. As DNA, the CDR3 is TGCGCCAGCAGCCAAGGATCGGGACAGGCCCTTAACTACGAGCAGTACTTC.

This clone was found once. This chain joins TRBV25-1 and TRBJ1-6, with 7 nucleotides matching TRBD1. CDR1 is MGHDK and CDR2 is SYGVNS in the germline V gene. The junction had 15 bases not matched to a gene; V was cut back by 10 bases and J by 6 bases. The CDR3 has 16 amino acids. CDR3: CATGQAPGYGNSPLHF. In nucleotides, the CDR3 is TGTGCCACAGGACAGGCCCCAGGGTATGGTAATTCACCCCTCCACTTT.

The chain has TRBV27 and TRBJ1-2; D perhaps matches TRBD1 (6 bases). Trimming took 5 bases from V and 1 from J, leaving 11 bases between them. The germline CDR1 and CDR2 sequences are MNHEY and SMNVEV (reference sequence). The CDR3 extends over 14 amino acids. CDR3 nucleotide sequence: TGTGCCAGCAGTCAAGCAGGGGTTAACTATGGCTACACCTTC. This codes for CASSQAGVNYGYTF.

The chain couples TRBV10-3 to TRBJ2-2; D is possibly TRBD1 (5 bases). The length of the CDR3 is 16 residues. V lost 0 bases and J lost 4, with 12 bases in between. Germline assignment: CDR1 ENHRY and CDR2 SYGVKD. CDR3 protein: CAISESSGPATGELFF. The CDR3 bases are TGTGCCATCAGTGAGTCGTCAGGGCCGGCCACCGGGGAGCTGTTTTTT.

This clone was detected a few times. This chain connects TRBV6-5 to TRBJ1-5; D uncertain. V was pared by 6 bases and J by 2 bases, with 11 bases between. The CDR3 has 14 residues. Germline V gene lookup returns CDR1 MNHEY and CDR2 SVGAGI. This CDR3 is CASRSGSGNQPQHF. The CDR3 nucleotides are TGTGCCAGCAGGTCCGGGAGTGGCAATCAGCCCCAGCATTTT.

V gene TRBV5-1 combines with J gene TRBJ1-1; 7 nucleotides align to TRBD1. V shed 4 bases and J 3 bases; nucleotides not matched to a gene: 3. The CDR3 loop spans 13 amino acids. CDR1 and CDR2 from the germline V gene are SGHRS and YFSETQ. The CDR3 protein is CASSPDRDTEAFF. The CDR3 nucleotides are TGCGCCAGCAGCCCCGACAGGGACACTGAAGCTTTCTTT.

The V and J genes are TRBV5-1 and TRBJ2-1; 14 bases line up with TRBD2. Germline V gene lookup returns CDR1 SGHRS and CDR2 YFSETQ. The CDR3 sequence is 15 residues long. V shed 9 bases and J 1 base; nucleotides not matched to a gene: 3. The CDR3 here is CATRLAGGSYNEQFF. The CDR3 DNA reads TGCGCCACCCGACTAGCGGGGGGGTCCTACAATGAGCAGTTCTTC. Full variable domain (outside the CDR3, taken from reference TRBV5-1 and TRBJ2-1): KAGVTQTPRYLIKTRGQQVTLSCSPISGHRSVSWYQQTPGQGLQFLFEYFSETQRNKGNFPGRFSGRQFSNSRSEMNVSTLELGDSALYLCATRLAGGSYNEQFFGPGTRLTVL.

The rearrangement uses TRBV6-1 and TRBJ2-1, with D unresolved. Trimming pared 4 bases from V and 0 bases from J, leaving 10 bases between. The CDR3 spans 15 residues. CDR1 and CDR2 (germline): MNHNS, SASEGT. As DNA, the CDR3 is TGTGCCAGCAGTGTAGAGGAAAACTCCTACAATGAGCAGTTCTTC. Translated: CASSVEENSYNEQFF.

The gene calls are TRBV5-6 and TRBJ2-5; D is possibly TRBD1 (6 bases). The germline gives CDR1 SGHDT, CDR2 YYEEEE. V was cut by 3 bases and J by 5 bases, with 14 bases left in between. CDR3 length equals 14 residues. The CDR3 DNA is TGTGCCAGCAGCTCGACAGGAGCACGGGAGACCCAGTACTTC. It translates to CASSSTGARETQYF.